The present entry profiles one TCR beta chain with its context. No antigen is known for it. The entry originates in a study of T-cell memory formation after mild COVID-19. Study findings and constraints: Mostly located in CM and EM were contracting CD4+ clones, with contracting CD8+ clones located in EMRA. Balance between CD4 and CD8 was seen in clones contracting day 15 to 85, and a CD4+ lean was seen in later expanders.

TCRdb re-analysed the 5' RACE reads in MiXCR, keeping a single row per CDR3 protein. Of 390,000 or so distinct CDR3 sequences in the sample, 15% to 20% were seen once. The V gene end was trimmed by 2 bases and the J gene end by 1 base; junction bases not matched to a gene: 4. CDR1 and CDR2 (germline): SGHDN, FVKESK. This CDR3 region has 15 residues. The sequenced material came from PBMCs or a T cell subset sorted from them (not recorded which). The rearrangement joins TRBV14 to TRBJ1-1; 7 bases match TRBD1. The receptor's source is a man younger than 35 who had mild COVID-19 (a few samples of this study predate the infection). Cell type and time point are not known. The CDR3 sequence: CASSQRGGGNTEAFF. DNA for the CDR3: TGTGCCAGCAGCCAAAGAGGGGGCGGGAACACTGAAGCTTTCTTT. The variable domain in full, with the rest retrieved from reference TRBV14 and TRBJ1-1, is EAGVTQFPSHSVIEKGQTVTLRCDPISGHDNLYWYRRVMGKEIKFLLHFVKESKQDESGMPNNRFLAERTGGTYSTLKVQPAELEDSGVYFCASSQRGGGNTEAFFGQGTRLTVV.